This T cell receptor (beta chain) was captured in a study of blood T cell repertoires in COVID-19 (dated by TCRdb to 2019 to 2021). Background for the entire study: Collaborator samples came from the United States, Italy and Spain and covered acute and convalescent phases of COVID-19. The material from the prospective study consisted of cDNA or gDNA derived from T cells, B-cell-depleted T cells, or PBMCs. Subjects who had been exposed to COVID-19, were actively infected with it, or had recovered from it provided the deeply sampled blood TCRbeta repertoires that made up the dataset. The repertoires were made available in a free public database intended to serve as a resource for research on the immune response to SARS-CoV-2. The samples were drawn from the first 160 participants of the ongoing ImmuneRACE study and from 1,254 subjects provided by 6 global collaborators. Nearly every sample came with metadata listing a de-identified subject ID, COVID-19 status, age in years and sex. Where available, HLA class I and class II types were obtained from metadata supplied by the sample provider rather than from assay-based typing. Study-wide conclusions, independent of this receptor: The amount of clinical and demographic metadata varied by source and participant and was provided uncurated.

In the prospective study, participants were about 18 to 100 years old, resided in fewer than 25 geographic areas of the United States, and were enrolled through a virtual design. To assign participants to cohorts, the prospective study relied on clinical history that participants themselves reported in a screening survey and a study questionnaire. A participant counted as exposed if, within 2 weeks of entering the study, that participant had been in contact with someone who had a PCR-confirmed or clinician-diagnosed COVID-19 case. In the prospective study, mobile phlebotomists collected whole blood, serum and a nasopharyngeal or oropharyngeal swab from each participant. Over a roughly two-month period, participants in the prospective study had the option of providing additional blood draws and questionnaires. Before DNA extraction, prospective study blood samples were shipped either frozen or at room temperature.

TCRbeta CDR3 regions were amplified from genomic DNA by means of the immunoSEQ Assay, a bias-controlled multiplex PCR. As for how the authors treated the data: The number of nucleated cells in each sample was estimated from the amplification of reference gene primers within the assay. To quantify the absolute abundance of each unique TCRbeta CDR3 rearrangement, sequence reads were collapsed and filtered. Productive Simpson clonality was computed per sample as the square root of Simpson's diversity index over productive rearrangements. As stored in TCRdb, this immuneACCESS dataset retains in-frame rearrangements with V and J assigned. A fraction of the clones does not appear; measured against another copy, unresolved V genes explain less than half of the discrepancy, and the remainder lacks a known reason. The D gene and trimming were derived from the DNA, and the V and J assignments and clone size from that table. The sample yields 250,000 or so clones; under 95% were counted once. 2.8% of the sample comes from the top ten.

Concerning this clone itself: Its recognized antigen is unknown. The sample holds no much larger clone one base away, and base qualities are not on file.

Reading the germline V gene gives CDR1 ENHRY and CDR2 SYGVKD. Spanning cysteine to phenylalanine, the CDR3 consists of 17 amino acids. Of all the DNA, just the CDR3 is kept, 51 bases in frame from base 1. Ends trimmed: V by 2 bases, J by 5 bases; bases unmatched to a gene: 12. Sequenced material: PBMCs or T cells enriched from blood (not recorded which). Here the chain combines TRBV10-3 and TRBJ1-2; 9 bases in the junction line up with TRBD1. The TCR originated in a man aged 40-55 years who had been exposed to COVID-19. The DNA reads TGTGCCATCAGTGAGGCTCTTCCGGGACAGGGTGATTATGGCTACACCTTC. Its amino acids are CAISEALPGQGDYGYTF.